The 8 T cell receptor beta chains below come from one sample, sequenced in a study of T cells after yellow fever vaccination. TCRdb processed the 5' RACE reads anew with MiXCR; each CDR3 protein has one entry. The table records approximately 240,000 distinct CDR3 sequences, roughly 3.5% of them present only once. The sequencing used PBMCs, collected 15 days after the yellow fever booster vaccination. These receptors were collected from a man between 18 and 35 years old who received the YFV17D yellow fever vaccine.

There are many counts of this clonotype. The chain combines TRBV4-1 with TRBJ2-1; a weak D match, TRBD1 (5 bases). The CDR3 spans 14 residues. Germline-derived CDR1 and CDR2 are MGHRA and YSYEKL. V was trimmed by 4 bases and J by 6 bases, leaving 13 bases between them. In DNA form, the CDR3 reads TGCGCCAGCAGCCTTAGCAAGCAGGGCAATGAGCAGTTCTTC. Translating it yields CASSLSKQGNEQFF.

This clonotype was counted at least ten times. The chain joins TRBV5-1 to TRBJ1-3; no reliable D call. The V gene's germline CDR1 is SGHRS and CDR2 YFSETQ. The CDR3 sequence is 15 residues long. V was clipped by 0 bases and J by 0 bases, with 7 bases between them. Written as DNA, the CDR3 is TGCGCCAGCAGCTTGGGGGTAGTCTCTGGAAACACCATATATTTT. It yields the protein CASSLGVVSGNTIYF.

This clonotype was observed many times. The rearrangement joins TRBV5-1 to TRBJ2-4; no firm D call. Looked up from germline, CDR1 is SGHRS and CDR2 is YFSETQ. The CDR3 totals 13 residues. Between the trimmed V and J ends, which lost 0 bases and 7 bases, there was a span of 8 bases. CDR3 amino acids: CASSLDGVNIQYF. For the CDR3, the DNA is TGCGCCAGCAGCTTGGATGGGGTGAACATTCAGTACTTC.

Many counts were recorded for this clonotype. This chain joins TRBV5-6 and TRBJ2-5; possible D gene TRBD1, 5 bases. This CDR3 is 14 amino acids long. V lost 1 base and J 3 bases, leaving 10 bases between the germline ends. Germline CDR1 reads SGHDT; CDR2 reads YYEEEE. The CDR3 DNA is TGTGCCAGCAGCTTGCCAGGGATGGAAGAGACCCAGTACTTC. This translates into CASSLPGMEETQYF.

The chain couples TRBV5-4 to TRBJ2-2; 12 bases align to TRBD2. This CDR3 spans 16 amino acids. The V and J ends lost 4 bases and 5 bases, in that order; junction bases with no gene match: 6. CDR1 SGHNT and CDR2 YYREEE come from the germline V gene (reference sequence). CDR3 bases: TGTGCCAGCAGCCTCGGACTAGCGGGGATGACCGGGGAGCTGTTTTTT. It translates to CASSLGLAGMTGELFF.

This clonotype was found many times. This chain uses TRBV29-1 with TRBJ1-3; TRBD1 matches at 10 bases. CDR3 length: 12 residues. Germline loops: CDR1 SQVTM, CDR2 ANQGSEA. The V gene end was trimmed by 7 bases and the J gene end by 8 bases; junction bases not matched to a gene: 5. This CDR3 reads CSAGQGEHTIYF. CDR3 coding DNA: TGCAGCGCCGGACAGGGGGAGCACACCATATATTTT.

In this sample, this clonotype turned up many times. The CDR3 sequence is CASKDSSGNTIYF. CDR3 DNA: TGTGCCAGCAAGGACAGCTCTGGAAACACCATATATTTT. The chain joins TRBV27 to TRBJ1-3; weak D call: TRBD1 (6 bases). Germline V CDR1 and CDR2: MNHEY, SMNVEV (reference sequence). The CDR3 totals 13 residues. The V end was cut by 7 bases, the J end by 0 bases, with 7 bases between.

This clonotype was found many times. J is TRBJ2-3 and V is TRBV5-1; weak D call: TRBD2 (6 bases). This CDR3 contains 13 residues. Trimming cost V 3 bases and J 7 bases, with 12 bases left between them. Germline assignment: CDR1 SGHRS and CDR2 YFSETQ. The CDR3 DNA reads TGCGCCAGCAGCTACCCCGGCGGGAATACGCAGTATTTT. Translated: CASSYPGGNTQYF.